The clone carrying this TCR beta chain has just a few counts. The target antigen is unknown. The sample has other DNA sequences that encode this CDR3 too. RNA, once extracted, was reverse transcribed into cDNA for use as the sequencing template. Sequenced by immunoSEQ multiplex PCR; TCRdb stores in-frame clones only, minus some. Of roughly 100,000 clones in the sample, just over 85% were seen once. This sample is part of a study of CD8+ T cells in alopecia areata. Looking at the study overall: Patients in the treated group were given tofacitinib by mouth, 5 to 10 mg twice a day.

Study results and limitations: Both scalp clonality and the expanded CD8+ clones among the top 100 showed a significant decrease with tofacitinib.

Treatment described: oral pan-JAK inhibitor, 5-10 mg twice daily. This sample comprised CD8+ T cells sorted from blood, obtained around week 31, from a patient treated with tofacitinib. The clonotype originates from a human donor with alopecia areata.

The CDR3 nucleotides are TGTGCCAGCAGCGTAGGAGGGGGCACCGGGGAGCTGTTTTTT. Translation: CASSVGGGTGELFF. The rearrangement uses TRBV9 and TRBJ2-2; maybe TRBD1 (6 bases). The CDR3 is made up of 14 amino acids. Germline lookup yields CDR1 SGDLS and CDR2 YYNGEE. V dropped 0 bases and J dropped 4 bases, with 7 bases sitting between them.